This T cell receptor (beta chain) is from a study of shared clonotypes between healthy human individuals. Study-level results: Only blood underwent sampling, and tissue repertoires likely differ. Represented diversity, genetic and exposure-history alike, was limited by few donors.

Germline values: CDR1 GTSNPN, CDR2 SVGIG (reference sequence). The CDR3 is 13 amino acids. V was pared by 2 bases and J by 7 bases, with 14 bases between. The table came from immunoSEQ multiplex PCR; TCRdb's copy has only in-frame clones and leaves some out. This sample yields roughly 2.2 million clones, of which 85% to 95% are seen a single time; approximately 0.41% belongs to the top ten. Remarks on this clone: Its antigen is not identified.

Subsets obtained from CD4+ cells comprised CD45RA+ naive and CD45RA-negative memory cells. The specimen sequenced was naive CD4+ T cells from PBMCs. Stated subset: CD45RA+ positively selected. The source of this sequence is a man aged 18 to 29 in good health. Some clones in this sample may be carry-over from other donors' samples. This chain joins TRBV30 and TRBJ1-2; D might be TRBD1 (5 bases). For the CDR3, the DNA is TGTGCCTGGAGTTCGGGGCATTACGCTGGCTACACCTTC. Encoded protein: CAWSSGHYAGYTF.